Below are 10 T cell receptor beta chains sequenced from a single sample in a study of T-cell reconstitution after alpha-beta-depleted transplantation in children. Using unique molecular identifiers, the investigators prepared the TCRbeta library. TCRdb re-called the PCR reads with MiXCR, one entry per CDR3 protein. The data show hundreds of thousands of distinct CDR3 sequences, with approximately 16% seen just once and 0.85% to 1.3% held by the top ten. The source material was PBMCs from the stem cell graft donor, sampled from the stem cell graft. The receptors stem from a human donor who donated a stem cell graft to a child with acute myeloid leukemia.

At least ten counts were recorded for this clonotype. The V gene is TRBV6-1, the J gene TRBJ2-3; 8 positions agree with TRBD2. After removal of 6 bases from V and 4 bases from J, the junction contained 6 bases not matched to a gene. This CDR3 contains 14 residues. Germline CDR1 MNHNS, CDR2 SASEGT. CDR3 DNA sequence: TGTGCCAGCAGGGTCGGGGGGGCCTCAGATACGCAGTATTTT. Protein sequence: CASRVGGASDTQYF.

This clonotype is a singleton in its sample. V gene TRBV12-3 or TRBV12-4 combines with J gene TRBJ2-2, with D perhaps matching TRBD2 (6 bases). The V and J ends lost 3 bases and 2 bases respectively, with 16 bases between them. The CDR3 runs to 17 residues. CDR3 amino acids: CASSFPGTPINTGELFF. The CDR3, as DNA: TGTGCCAGCAGTTTCCCCGGGACTCCAATAAACACCGGGGAGCTGTTTTTT.

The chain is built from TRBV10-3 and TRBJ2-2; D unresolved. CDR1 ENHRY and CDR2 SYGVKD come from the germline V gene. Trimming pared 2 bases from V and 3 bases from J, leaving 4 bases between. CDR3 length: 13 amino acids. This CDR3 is CAISEGHTGELFF. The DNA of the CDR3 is TGTGCCATCAGTGAGGGGCACACCGGGGAGCTGTTTTTT.

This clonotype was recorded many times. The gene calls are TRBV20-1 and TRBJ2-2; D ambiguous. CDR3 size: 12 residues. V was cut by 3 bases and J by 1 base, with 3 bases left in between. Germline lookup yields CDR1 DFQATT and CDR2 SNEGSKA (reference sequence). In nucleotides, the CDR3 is TGCAGTGCTAGTGTGAACACCGGGGAGCTGTTTTTT. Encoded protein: CSASVNTGELFF.

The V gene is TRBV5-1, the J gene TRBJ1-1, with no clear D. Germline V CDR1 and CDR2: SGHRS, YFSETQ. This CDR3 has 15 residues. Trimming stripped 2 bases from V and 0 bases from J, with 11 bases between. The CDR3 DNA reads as TGCGCCAGCAGCTTTAATGCAGGCTTGAACACTGAAGCTTTCTTT. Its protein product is CASSFNAGLNTEAFF.

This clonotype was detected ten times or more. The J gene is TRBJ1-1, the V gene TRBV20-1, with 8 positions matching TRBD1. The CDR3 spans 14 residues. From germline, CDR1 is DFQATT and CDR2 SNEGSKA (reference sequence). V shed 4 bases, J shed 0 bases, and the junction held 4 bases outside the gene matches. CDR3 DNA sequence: TGCAGTGCTAACCAGGACAGGGTGAACACTGAAGCTTTCTTT. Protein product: CSANQDRVNTEAFF.

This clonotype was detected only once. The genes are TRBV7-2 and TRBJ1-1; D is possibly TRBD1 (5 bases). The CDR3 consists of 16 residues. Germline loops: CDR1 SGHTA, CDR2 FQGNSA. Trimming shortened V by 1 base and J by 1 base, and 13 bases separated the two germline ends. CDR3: CASSLGPGPTNTEAFF. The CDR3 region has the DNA TGTGCCAGCAGCTTAGGGCCGGGACCGACGAACACTGAAGCTTTCTTT.

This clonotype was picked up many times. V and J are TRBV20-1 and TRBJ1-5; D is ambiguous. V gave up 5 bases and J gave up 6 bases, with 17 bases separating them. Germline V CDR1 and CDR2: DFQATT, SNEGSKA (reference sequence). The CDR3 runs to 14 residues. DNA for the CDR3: TGCAGTGCTGATCGGACCGGAAGAGGTCAGCCCCAGCATTTT. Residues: CSADRTGRGQPQHF.

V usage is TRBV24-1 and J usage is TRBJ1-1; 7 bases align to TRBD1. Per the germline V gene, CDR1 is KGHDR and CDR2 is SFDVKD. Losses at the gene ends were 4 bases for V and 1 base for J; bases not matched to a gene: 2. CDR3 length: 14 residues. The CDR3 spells CATSEGTANTEAFF. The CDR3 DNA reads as TGTGCCACCAGTGAAGGGACAGCGAACACTGAAGCTTTCTTT.

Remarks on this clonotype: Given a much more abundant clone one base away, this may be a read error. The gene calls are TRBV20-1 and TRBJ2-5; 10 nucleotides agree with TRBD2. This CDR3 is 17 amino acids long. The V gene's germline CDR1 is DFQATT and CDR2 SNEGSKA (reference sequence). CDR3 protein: CCARVTGPGLAKETQYF. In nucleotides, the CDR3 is TGCTGTGCTAGGGTCACGGGCCCGGGACTAGCGAAAGAGACCCAGTACTTC.